The entry below gives a single T cell receptor (beta chain) sequence along with its context. The V end was cut by 1 base, the J end by 5 bases, with 14 bases between. This CDR3 contains 15 residues. Germline V gene lookup returns CDR1 SGHAT and CDR2 FQDESV (reference sequence). The data were obtained in a study of T cell changes during pregnancy in multiple sclerosis. The method was immunoSEQ multiplex PCR; TCRdb's version includes in-frame clones alone and lacks a portion of them. The table shows about 79,000 clones, with about 93% occurring only once. Sequenced material: peripheral blood, taken in the second trimester of pregnancy. V is TRBV11-1 and J is TRBJ1-1, with D perhaps matching TRBD1 (6 bases). This sequence originates from a female donor in good health, enrolled as a control in a pregnancy study. DNA of the CDR3: TGTGCCAGCAGCTTAGTAACGGGGGGCAGGACTGAAGCTTTCTTT. Translated, it gives CASSLVTGGRTEAFF. The variable domain in full, with the rest retrieved from reference TRBV11-1 and TRBJ1-1, is EAEVAQSPRYKITEKSQAVAFWCDPISGHATLYWYRQILGQGPELLVQFQDESVVDDSQLPKDRFSAERLKGVDSTLKIQPAELGDSAMYLCASSLVTGGRTEAFFGQGTRLTVV.